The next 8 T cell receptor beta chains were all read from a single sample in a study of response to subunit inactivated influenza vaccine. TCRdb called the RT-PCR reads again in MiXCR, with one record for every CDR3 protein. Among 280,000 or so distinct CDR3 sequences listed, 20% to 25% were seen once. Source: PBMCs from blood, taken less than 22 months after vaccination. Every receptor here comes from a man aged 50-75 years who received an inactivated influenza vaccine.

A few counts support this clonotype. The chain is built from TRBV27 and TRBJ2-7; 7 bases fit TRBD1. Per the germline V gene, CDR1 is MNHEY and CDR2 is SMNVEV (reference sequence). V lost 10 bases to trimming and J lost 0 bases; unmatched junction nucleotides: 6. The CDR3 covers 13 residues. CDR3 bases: TGTGCCACCGGAGACAGGGCCTCCTACGAGCAGTACTTC. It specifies CATGDRASYEQYF.

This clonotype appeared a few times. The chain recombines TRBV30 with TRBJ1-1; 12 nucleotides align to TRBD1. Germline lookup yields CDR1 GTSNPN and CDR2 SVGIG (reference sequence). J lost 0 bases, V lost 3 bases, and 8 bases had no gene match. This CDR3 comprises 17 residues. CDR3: CAWSAGTGGSLNTEAFF. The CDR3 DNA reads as TGTGCCTGGAGCGCCGGGACAGGGGGCTCGCTGAACACTGAAGCTTTCTTT.

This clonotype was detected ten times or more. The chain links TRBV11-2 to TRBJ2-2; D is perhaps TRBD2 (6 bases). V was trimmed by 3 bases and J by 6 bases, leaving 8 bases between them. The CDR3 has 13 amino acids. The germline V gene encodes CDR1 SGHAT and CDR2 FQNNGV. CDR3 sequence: CASSFGGPGELFF. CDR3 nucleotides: TGTGCCAGCAGCTTCGGGGGACCCGGGGAGCTGTTTTTT.

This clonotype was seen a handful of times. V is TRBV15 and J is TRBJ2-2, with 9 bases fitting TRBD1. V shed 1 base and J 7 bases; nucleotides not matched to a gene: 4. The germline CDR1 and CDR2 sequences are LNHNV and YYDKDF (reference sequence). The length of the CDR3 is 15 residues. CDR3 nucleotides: TGTGCCACCAGCAGAGGGGGACAGGGCCACGGGGAGCTGTTTTTT. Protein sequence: CATSRGGQGHGELFF.

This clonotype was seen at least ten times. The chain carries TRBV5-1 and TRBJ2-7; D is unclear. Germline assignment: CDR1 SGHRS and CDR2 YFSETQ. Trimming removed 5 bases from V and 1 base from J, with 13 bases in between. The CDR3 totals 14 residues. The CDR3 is CASSSSVGSYEQYF. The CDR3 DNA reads TGCGCCAGCAGTTCATCGGTGGGGTCCTACGAGCAGTACTTC.

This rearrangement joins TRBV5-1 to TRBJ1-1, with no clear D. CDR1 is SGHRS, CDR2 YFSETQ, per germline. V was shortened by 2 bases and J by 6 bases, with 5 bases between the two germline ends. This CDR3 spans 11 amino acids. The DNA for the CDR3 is TGCGCCAGCAGCTTTACCCCTGAAGCTTTCTTT. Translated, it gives CASSFTPEAFF.

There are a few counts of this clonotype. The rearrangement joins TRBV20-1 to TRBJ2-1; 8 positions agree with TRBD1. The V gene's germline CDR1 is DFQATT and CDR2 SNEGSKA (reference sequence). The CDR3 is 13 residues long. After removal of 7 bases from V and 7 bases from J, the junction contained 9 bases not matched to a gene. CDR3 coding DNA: TGCAGTGTTCCGTCGGACAGGGAGAATGAGCAGTTCTTC. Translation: CSVPSDRENEQFF.

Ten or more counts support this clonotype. As DNA, the CDR3 is TGTGCCAGCAGCCCCTGGACGGGAGAGTACACTGAAGCTTTCTTT. This translates into CASSPWTGEYTEAFF. The chain links TRBV5-6 to TRBJ1-1; D remains unclear. The CDR3 loop spans 15 amino acids. V was clipped by 4 bases and J by 3 bases, with 16 bases between them. Germline CDR1 and CDR2: SGHDT and YYEEEE.